The clone carrying this T cell receptor beta chain was observed a few times. The target antigen is unknown. This record belongs to a study of T-cell memory formation after mild COVID-19. Turning to the study itself: Most TCR clusters belonged to a single donor.

Constant-segment primers were used for 5'RACE, and the resulting TCR alpha and TCR beta cDNA libraries carried sample barcodes and UMIs. Via MiXCR, TCRdb re-called the 5' RACE reads, giving one row per CDR3 protein. The data show approximately 400,000 distinct CDR3 sequences, more than 15% seen once. Points from the study as a whole: While clones contracting from day 15 to 85 were balanced between CD4 and CD8, later expanders leaned CD4+. Chiefly within CM and EM were the contracting CD4+ clones; CD8+ ones were within EMRA.

Trimming took 6 bases from V and 5 from J; bases not matched to a gene: 4. The length of the CDR3 is 14 residues. Sequencing input: PBMCs or a T cell subset sorted from them (not recorded which). V is TRBV12-3 or TRBV12-4 and J is TRBJ2-3, with 11 bases identical to TRBD1. The receptor was isolated from a man aged 18 to 29 who had mild COVID-19 (a few samples of this study predate the infection). Cell type and time point are not known. CDR3: CASSGQGAIDTQYF. Written as DNA, the CDR3 is TGTGCCAGCAGCGGACAGGGGGCGATAGATACGCAGTATTTT.